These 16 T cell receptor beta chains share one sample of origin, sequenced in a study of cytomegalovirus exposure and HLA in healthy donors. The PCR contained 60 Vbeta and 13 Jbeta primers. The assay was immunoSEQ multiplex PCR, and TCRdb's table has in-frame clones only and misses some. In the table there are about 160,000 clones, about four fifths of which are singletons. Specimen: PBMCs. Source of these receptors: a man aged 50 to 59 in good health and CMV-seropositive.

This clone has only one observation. CDR3 amino acids: CASSLVAGSLEQYF. The CDR3 DNA is TGTGCCAGCAGCTTAGTTGCAGGCTCCCTCGAGCAGTACTTC. The chain couples TRBV7-9 to TRBJ2-5, with D unclear. Near its end, the DNA agrees better with TRBJ2-7, so the J call may be wrong. The CDR3 is 14 amino acids. The germline V gene has CDR1 SEHNR and CDR2 FQNEAQ (reference sequence).

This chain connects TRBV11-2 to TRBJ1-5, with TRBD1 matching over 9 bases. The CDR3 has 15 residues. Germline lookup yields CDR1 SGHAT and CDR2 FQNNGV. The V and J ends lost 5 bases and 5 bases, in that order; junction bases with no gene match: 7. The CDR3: CASSGGTGLHQPQHF. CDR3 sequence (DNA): TGTGCCAGCAGCGGAGGGACAGGGCTACATCAGCCCCAGCATTTT.

CDR3 sequence: CASGLRLENEQFF. The DNA of the CDR3 is TGTGCTAGTGGTTTGAGGTTGGAGAATGAGCAGTTCTTC. The gene calls are TRBV12-5 and TRBJ2-1; no firm D call. The CDR3 runs to 13 residues. V gave up 2 bases and J gave up 7 bases, with 9 bases separating them. CDR1 and CDR2 from the germline V gene are LGHNT and FRNRAP.

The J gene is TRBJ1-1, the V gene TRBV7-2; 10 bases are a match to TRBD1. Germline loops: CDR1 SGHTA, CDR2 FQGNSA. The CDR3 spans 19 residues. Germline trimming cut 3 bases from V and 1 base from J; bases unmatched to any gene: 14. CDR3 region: CASSFQFPGQGLENTEAFF. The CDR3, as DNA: TGTGCCAGCAGCTTCCAATTTCCGGGACAGGGGCTTGAGAACACTGAAGCTTTCTTT.

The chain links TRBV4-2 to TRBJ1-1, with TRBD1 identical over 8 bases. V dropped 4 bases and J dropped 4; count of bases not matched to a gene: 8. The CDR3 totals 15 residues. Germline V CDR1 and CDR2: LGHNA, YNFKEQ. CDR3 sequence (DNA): TGTGCCAGCAGCCGATTGACAGGGGCGGCCACTGAAGCTTTCTTT. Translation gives CASSRLTGAATEAFF.

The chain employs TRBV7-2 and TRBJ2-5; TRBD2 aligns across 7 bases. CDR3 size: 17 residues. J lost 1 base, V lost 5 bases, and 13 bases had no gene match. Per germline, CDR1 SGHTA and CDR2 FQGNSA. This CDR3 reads CASSLLGGRAGQETQYF. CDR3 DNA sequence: TGTGCCAGCAGCCTTTTAGGAGGGAGGGCCGGCCAAGAGACCCAGTACTTC.

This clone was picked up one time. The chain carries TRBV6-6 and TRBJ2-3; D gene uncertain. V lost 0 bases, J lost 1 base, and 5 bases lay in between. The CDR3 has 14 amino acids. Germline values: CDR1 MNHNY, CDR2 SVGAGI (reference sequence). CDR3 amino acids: CASSYSPGTDTQYF. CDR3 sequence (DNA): TGTGCCAGCAGTTACTCGCCGGGCACAGATACGCAGTATTTT.

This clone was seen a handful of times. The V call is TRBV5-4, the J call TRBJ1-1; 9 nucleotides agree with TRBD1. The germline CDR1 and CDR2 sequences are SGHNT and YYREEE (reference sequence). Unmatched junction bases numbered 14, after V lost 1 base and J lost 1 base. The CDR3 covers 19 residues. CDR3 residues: CASSLTGLQGALKNTEAFF. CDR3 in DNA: TGTGCCAGCAGCTTGACCGGACTACAGGGGGCGTTGAAGAACACTGAAGCTTTCTTT.

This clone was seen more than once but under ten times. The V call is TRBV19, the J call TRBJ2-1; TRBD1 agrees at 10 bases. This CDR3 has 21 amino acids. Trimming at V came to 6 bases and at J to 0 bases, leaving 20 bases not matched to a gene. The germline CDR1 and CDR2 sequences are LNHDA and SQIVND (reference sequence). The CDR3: CASRNVADRGGPGSSYNEQFF. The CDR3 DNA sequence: TGTGCCAGTAGGAATGTAGCGGACAGGGGGGGTCCGGGGAGCTCCTACAATGAGCAGTTCTTC.

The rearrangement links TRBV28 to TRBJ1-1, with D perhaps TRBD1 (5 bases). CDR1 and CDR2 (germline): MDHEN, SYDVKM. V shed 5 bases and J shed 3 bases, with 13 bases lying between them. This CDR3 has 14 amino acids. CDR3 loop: CASSLGFRDTEAFF. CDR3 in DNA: TGTGCCAGCAGTCTTGGCTTCAGGGACACTGAAGCTTTCTTT. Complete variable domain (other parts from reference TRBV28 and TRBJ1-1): DVKVTQSSRYLVKRTGEKVFLECVQDMDHENMFWYRQDPGLGLRLIYFSYDVKMKEKGDIPEGYSVSREKKERFSLILESASTNQTSMYLCASSLGFRDTEAFFGQGTRLTVV.

In DNA, the CDR3 is TGCGCCAGCACCATAGCGGGAGGCTCCTACAATGAGCAGTTCTTC. This gives the protein CASTIAGGSYNEQFF. The chain has TRBV5-1 and TRBJ2-1; 10 bases are a match to TRBD2. The CDR3 is 15 residues long. CDR1 and CDR2 from the germline V gene are SGHRS and YFSETQ. With 6 bases clipped from V and 0 bases from J, the junction kept 3 bases outside the gene matches.

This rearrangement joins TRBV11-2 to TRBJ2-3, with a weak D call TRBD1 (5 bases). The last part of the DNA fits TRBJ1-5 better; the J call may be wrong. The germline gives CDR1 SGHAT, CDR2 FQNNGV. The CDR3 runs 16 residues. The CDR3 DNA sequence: TGTGCCAGCAGCTTAGTTGGGGGGGTCGTTAGAGATACGCAGCATTTT. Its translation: CASSLVGGVVRDTQHF.

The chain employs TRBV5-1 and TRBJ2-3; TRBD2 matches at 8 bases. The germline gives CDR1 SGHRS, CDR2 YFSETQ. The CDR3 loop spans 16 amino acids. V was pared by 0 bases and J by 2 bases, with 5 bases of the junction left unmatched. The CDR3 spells CASSLGTSLDTDTQYF. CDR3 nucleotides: TGCGCCAGCAGCTTGGGGACTAGCCTGGACACAGATACGCAGTATTTT.

CDR3 in amino acids: CASSQKSEDYLSYNEQFF. In DNA, the CDR3 is TGCGCCAGCAGCCAGAAGAGTGAGGACTACCTCTCCTACAATGAGCAGTTCTTC. This sequence joins TRBV4-1 and TRBJ2-1, with D maybe TRBD2 (6 bases). V was trimmed by 3 bases and J by 0 bases, leaving 18 bases between them. This CDR3 has 18 residues. Germline CDR1 reads MGHRA; CDR2 reads YSYEKL.

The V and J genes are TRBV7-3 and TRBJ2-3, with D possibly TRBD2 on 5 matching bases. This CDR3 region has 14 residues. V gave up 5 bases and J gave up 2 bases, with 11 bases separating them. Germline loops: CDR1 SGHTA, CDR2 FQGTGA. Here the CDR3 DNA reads TGTGCCAGCAGCCCCTACCGGGACACAGATACGCAGTATTTT. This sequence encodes CASSPYRDTDTQYF.

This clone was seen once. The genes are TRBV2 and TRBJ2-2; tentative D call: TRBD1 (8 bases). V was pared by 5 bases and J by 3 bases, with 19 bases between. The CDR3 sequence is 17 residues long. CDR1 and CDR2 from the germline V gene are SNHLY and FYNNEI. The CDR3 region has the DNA TGTGCCAGCAGTACGTACGACAGGGGAGGGGACACCGGGGAGCTGTTTTTT. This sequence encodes CASSTYDRGGDTGELFF.